This T cell receptor beta chain was recorded in a study of blood T cell repertoires in COVID-19. Study information: Acute and convalescent COVID-19 samples came from the United States, Italy and Spain. T cells, B-cell-depleted T cells, or PBMCs supplied cDNA or gDNA.

Original data processing: Amplification with reference gene primers provided the estimates of nucleated cell counts. Repertoires were generated with immunoSEQ multiplex PCR, while TCRdb's copy carries only in-frame clones and drops some. D and trimming come from the DNA, and the V and J calls and clone size come from that table. Of approximately 140,000 clones listed, around 81% are singletons. Relative to its sample, this clone is medium-sized. Germline CDR1 and CDR2: PRHDT and FYEKMQ (reference sequence). Trimming took off 6 bases at V and 3 bases at J, with 14 bases between the two ends. The CDR3 is 14 residues long.

The sequencing sample was made of peripheral blood. The gene calls are TRBV13 and TRBJ2-5; D not certain. The clonotype comes from a human donor with acute or convalescent COVID-19. The donor label of this sample is uncertain. The CDR3 coding sequence is TGTGCCAGCAGTCGTCGCAACGGAGAAGAGACCCAGTACTTC. Translating gives CASSRRNGEETQYF.